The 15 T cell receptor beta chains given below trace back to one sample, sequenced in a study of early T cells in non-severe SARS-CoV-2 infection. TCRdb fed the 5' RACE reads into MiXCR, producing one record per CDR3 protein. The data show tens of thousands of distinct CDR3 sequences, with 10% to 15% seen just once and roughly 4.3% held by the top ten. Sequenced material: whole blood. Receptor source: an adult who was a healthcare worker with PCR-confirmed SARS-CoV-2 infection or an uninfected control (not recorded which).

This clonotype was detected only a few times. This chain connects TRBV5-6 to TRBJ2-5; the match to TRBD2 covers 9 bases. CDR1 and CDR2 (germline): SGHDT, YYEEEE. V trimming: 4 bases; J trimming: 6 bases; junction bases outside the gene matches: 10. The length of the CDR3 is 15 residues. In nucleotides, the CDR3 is TGTGCCAGCAGCCCGGCGGGAGGGGAGGGGAAGACCCAGTACTTC. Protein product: CASSPAGGEGKTQYF.

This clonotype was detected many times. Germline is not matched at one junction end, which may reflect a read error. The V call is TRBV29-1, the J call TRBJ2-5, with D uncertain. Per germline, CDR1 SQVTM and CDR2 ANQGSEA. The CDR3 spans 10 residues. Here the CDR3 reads CSVSQKTQYF. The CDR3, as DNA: TGCAGCGTTTCCCAAAAGACCCAGTACTTC.

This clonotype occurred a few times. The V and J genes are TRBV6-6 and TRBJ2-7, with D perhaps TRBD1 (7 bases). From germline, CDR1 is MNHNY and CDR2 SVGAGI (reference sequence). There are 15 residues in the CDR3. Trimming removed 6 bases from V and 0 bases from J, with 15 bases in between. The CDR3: CASSKGQTSSYEQYF. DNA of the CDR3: TGTGCCAGCAGCAAGGGACAGACTAGCTCCTACGAGCAGTACTTC.

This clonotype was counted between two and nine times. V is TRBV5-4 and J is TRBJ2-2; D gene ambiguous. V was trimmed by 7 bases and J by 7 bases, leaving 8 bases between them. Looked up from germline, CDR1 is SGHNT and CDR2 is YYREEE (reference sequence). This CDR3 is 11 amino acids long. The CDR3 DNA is TGTGCCAGCGGGCGGAGCGGGGAGCTGTTTTTT. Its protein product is CASGRSGELFF.

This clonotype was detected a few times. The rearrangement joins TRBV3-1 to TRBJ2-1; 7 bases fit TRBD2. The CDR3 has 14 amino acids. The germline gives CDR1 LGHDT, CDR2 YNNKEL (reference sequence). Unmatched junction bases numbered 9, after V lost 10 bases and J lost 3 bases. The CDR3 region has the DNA TGTGCCACCCGGACGGGGGGAAGCTACAATGAGCAGTTCTTC. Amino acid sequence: CATRTGGSYNEQFF.

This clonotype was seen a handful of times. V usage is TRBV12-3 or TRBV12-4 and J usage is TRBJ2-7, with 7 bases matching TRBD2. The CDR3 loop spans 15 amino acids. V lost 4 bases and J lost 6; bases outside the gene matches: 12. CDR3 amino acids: CASSSPLAGAREQYF. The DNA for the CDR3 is TGTGCCAGCAGTTCCCCCCTGGCGGGAGCGCGCGAGCAGTACTTC.

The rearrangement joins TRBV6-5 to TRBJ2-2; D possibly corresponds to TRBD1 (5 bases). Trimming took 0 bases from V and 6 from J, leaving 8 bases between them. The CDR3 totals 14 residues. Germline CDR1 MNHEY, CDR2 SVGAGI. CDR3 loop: CASSYSGASGELFF. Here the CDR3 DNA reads TGTGCCAGCAGTTACTCAGGGGCCTCCGGGGAGCTGTTTTTT.

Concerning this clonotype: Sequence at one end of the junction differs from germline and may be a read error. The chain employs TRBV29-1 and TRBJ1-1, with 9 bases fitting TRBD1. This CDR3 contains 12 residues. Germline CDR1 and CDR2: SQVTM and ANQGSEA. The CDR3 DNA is TGCAGCGTTTCGACAGGGGGTACTGAGGCTTTCTTT. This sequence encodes CSVSTGGTEAFF.

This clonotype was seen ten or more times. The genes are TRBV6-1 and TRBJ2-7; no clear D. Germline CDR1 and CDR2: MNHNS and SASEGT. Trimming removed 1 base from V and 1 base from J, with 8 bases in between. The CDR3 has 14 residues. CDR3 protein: CASSEVDSSYEQYF. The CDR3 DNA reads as TGTGCCAGCAGTGAAGTGGATAGTTCCTACGAGCAGTACTTC.

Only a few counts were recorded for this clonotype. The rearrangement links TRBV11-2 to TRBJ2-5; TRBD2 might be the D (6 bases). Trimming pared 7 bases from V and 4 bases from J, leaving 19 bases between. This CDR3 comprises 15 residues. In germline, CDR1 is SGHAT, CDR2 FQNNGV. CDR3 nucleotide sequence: TGTGCCAGCAAAGAGGGATGGCGGGGCCGAGAGACCCAGTACTTC. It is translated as CASKEGWRGRETQYF.

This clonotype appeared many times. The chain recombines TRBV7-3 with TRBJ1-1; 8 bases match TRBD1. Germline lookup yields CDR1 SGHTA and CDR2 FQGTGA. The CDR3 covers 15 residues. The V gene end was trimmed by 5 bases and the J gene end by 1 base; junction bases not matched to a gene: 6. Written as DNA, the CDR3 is TGTGCCAGCAGCCGCGACAGGGGACCGAACACTGAAGCTTTCTTT. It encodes CASSRDRGPNTEAFF.

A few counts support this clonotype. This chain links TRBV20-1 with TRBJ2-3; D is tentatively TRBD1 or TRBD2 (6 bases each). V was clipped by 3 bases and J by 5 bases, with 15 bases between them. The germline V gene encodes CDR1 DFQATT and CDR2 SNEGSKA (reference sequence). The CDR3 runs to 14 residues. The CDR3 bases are TGCAGTGCTAGGCCCCGGGGGCAGGGAGATACGCAGTATTTT. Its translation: CSARPRGQGDTQYF.

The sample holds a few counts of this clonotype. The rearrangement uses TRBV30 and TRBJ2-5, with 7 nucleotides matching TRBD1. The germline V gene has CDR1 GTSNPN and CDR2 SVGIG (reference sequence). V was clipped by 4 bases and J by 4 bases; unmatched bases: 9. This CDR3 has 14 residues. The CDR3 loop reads CAWNSQGGAETQYF. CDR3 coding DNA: TGTGCCTGGAATAGCCAAGGGGGCGCAGAGACCCAGTACTTC.

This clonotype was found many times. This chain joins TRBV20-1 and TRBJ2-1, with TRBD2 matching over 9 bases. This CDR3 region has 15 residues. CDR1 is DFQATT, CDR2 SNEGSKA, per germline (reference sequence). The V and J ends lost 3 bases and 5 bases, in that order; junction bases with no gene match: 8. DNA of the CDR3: TGCAGTGCTAGGGGAGGGACTAGCATCCACAATGAGCAGTTCTTC. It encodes CSARGGTSIHNEQFF.

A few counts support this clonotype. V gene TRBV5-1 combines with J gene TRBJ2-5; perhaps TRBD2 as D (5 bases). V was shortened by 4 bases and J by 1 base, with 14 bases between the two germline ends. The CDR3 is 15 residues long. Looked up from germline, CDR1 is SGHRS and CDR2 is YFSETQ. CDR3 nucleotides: TGCGCCAGCAGCATCCAACTAGGAACCCAAGAGACCCAGTACTTC. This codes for CASSIQLGTQETQYF. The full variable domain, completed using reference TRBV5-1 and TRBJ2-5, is KAGVTQTPRYLIKTRGQQVTLSCSPISGHRSVSWYQQTPGQGLQFLFEYFSETQRNKGNFPGRFSGRQFSNSRSEMNVSTLELGDSALYLCASSIQLGTQETQYFGPGTRLLVL.